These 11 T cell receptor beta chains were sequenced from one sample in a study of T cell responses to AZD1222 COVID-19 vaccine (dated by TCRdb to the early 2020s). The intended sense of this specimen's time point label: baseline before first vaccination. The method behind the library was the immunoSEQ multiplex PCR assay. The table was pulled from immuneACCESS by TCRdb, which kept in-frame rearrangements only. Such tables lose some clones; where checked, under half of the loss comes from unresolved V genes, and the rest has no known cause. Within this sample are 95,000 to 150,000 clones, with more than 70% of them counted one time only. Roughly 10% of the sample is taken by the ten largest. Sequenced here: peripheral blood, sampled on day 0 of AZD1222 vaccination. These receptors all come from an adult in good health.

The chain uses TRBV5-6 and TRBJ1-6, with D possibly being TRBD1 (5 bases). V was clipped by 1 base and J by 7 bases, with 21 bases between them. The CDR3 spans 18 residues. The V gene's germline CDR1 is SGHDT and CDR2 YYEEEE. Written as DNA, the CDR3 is TGTGCCAGCAGCTTGTTTCCGTTGTGGGACCGGCCCAATTCACCCCTCCACTTT. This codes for CASSLFPLWDRPNSPLHF.

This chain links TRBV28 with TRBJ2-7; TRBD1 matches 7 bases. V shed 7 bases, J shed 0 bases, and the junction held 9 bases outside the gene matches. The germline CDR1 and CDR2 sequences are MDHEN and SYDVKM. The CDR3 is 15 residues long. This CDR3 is CASTPGQVASYEQYF. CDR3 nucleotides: TGTGCCAGCACCCCTGGACAGGTCGCCTCCTACGAGCAGTACTTC.

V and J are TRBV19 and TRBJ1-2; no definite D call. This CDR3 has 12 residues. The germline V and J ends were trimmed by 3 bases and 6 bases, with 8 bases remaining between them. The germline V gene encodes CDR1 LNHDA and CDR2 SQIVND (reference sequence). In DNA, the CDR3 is TGTGCCAGTAGTATGGTAACCCATGGCTACACCTTC. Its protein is CASSMVTHGYTF.

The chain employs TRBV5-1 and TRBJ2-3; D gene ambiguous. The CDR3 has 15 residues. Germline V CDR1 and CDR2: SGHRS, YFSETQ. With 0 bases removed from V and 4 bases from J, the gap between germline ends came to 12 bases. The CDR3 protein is CASSLETSWADTQYF. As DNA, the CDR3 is TGCGCCAGCAGCTTGGAGACTTCCTGGGCAGATACGCAGTATTTT.

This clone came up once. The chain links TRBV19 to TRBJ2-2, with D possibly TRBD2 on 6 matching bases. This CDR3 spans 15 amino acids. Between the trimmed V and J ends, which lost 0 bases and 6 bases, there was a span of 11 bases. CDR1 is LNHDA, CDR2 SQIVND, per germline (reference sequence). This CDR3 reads CASSIEAGFAGELFF. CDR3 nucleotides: TGTGCCAGTAGTATAGAGGCGGGGTTCGCCGGGGAGCTGTTTTTT.

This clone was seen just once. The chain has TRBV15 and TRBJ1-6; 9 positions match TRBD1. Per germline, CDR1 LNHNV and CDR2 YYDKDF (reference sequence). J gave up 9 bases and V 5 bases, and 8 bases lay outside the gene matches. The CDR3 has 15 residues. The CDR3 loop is CATSPRTGDISPLHF. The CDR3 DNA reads TGTGCCACCAGCCCTCGGACAGGGGATATTTCACCCCTCCACTTT.

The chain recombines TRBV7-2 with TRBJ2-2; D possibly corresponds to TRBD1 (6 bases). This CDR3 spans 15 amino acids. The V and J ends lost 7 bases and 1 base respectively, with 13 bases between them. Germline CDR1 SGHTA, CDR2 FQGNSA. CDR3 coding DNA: TGTGCCAGCACCCACGACAGGAGGAACACCGGGGAGCTGTTTTTT. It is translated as CASTHDRRNTGELFF.

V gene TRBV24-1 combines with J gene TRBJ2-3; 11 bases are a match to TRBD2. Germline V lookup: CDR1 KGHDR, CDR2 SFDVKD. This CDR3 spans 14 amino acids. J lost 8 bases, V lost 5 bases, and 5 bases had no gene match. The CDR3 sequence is CATSAPGTSGTQYF. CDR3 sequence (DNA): TGTGCCACCAGTGCCCCCGGGACTAGCGGTACGCAGTATTTT.

The CDR3 DNA reads as TGTGCCAGCAGTTTATCTGAGACAGGGATCGAAAAACTGTTTTTT. This sequence encodes CASSLSETGIEKLFF. The gene calls are TRBV28 and TRBJ1-4; the match to TRBD1 covers 7 bases. CDR3 size: 15 residues. Germline CDR1 and CDR2: MDHEN and SYDVKM. V shed 1 base, J shed 8 bases, and the junction held 7 bases outside the gene matches.

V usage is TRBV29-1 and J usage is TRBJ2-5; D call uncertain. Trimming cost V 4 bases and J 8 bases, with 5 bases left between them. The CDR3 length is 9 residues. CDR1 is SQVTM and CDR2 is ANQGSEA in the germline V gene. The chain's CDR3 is CSVGTTQYF. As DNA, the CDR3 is TGCAGCGTTGGGACCACCCAGTACTTC.

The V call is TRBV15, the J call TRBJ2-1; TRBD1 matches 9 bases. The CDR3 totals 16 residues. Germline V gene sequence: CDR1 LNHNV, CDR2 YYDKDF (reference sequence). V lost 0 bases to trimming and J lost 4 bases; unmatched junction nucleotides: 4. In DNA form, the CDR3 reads TGTGCCACCAGCAGAGATATGGGGACAGGGTACAATGAGCAGTTCTTC. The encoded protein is CATSRDMGTGYNEQFF.